Included here is one TCR beta chain sequence, with context. This clonotype has a count of ten or more. No cognate antigen has been identified for it. No base qualities exist here, and no much larger clone lies one base off it. Tregs were isolated as CD4+CD25+CD127-/low cells. Tregs, naive and memory CD4+ T cells from tumor, blood and ipsilateral draining lymph nodes of a few breast cancer patients underwent full-length TCR alpha and beta sequencing. Tumor tissue and lymph nodes obtained from ipsilateral axillary dissection were perfused with PBS, minced and then digested with collagenase I and hyaluronidase. Ficoll density gradient centrifugation was used to isolate mononuclear cells from either lymph nodes or roughly 50 ml of peripheral blood. FACS confirmed that the sorted cell populations were more than 90% pure. Full-length TCR variable regions were amplified by 5' RACE PCR with constant-region reverse primers, followed by semi-nested PCR with Nested Universal Primer A. The ReliaPrep RNA Cell Miniprep System was used to extract total RNA, which was then reverse transcribed into 5'RACE-ready cDNA with the SMARTer RACE 5'/3' Kit. Multiplex adaptors were used to barcode full-length TCR alpha and beta libraries, and the barcoded libraries were sequenced on an Illumina MiSeq. As for the authors' bioinformatics: For each of nine subset-tissue groups, sequencing data from the five patients were pooled, and the groups were compared by unsupervised clustering of TCR gene usage. The Morisita-Horn index, with shared sequences weighted by their contribution to each repertoire, was used to calculate repertoire similarity. TCRdb reran the public reads through fastp at Q25 and MiXCR, keeping productive beta chains. Every CDR3 protein is listed once, alongside the most common genes and DNA of its rows. In this record, the V and J calls reflect TCRdb's handling and not the investigators' own analysis. Here the sample has about 43,000 distinct CDR3 sequences; approximately 23% occur a single time. The top ten clones comprise about 3.9% of the sample.

This record belongs to a study (dated by TCRdb to 2014 to 2015). Regarding the research as a whole: The study tested whether tumor-infiltrating Tregs in breast cancer are recruited from blood Tregs or converted in situ from other CD4+ T cell subsets. Overall results and qualifications from the work: The TCR alpha and beta sequences of tumor-infiltrating Tregs showed the greatest overlap with tumor naive CD4+ T cells, followed by blood naive CD4+ T cells. Rather than covering whole repertoires, validation in the larger cohort was restricted to a single TCR beta V-J rearrangement. In terms of TCR gene usage, tumor memory CD4+ T cells clustered together with blood and lymph node memory CD4+ cells, as well as with lymph node naive CD4+ cells.

Per the germline V gene (reference sequence), SEHNR is the CDR1 and FQNEAQ is the CDR2. The CDR3 has 17 amino acids, counting the end cysteine and phenylalanine. The CDR3 DNA has 51 bases and is translated from base 1. Trimming leaves V shorter by 5 bases and J shorter by 2 bases, with the junction holding 14 bases beyond the gene matches. The sample consisted of Tregs sorted from a lymph node. This chain is built from TRBV7-9 and TRBJ2-7; TRBD1 agrees with 8 junctional bases. This TCR was sampled from a female donor with breast cancer. The DNA sequence reads TGTGCCAGCAGCATTAGTCTCGGAGAGACAGGGGCCTACGAGCAGTACTTC. Its translation reads: CASSISLGETGAYEQYF.